Below are 32 T cell receptor beta chains sequenced from a single sample in a study of radiation and T cells in renal cell carcinoma. Clones were read by immunoSEQ multiplex PCR, and TCRdb kept only the in-frame ones, dropping some. The repertoire consists of fewer than 200,000 clones, with less than 90% occurring once and the leading ten covering about 11%. Time point: blood 4 weeks post-SBRT, at nephrectomy. The sample's treatment: 15 Gy SBRT to primary tumor, nephrectomy 4 weeks later. The sequences come from blood, collected from a patient whose treatment included radiotherapy and nephrectomy. The receptors shown here come from a woman in her 50s with renal cell carcinoma.

This sequence joins TRBV19 and TRBJ1-5, with D maybe TRBD1 (5 bases). V lost 6 bases and J lost 0, with 12 bases in between. The germline CDR1 and CDR2 sequences are LNHDA and SQIVND (reference sequence). The CDR3 loop spans 15 amino acids. The CDR3 bases are TGTGCCAGTAGGAGTTTCGACAGTAGCAATCAGCCCCAGCATTTT. It specifies CASRSFDSSNQPQHF.

CDR3 amino acids: CASSSRDRVIQTIYF. CDR3 sequence (DNA): TGTGCCAGCAGCTCCCGGGACAGGGTTATCCAGACCATATATTTT. This chain joins TRBV7-2 and TRBJ1-3, with 9 bases fitting TRBD1. The junction had 11 bases not matched to a gene; V was cut back by 4 bases and J by 10 bases. The CDR3 spans 15 residues. Germline CDR1 SGHTA, CDR2 FQGNSA.

The chain is built from TRBV30 and TRBJ2-7, with TRBD2 identical over 7 bases. Germline V gene sequence: CDR1 GTSNPN, CDR2 SVGIG (reference sequence). The CDR3 runs 12 residues. Trimming removed 4 bases from V and 6 bases from J; junction bases left unmatched: 6. The CDR3 nucleotides read TGTGCCTGGACTAGCGGCGGCCTCGAGCAGTACTTC. Its translation: CAWTSGGLEQYF.

The chain links TRBV19 to TRBJ2-2; the D gene is possibly TRBD1 (6 bases). V was cut by 7 bases and J by 0 bases, with 12 bases left in between. The CDR3 loop spans 15 amino acids. Germline V gives CDR1 LNHDA, CDR2 SQIVND (reference sequence). CDR3 coding DNA: TGTGCCAGTAACAGACAGGTCTCGAACACCGGGGAGCTGTTTTTT. It encodes CASNRQVSNTGELFF.

CDR3 amino acids: CAWTIKGAPYGYTF. The CDR3 DNA reads as TGTGCCTGGACAATTAAAGGGGCCCCCTATGGCTACACCTTC. The rearrangement uses TRBV30 and TRBJ1-2, with D perhaps TRBD1 (5 bases). The germline V and J ends were trimmed by 4 bases and 4 bases, with 16 bases remaining between them. CDR1 is GTSNPN and CDR2 is SVGIG in the germline V gene (reference sequence). The CDR3 contains 14 residues.

This sequence joins TRBV7-9 and TRBJ1-1; TRBD1 matches at 8 bases. The CDR3 totals 12 residues. The V gene's germline CDR1 is SEHNR and CDR2 FQNEAQ (reference sequence). J lost 5 bases, V lost 9 bases, and 5 bases had no gene match. In DNA, the CDR3 is TGTGCCAGTGGACAGGGCTATACTGAAGCTTTCTTT. Translating gives CASGQGYTEAFF.

V is TRBV6-5 and J is TRBJ2-7; 11 bases map to TRBD2. This CDR3 region has 15 residues. From germline, CDR1 is MNHEY and CDR2 SVGAGI. V lost 6 bases and J lost 2; bases outside the gene matches: 6. The CDR3 is CASRLGTSGTYEQYF. CDR3 DNA: TGTGCCAGCAGATTAGGGACTAGCGGAACCTACGAGCAGTACTTC.

V is TRBV4-2 and J is TRBJ2-5; D not resolved. Trimming shortened V by 1 base and J by 4 bases, and 7 bases separated the two germline ends. Germline assignment: CDR1 LGHNA and CDR2 YNFKEQ. The length of the CDR3 is 13 residues. DNA of the CDR3: TGTGCCAGCAGCCAAGCCCAGGCAGAGACCCAGTACTTC. Its protein product is CASSQAQAETQYF.

The J gene is TRBJ1-4, the V gene TRBV19; unclear D gene. With 7 bases removed from V and 0 bases from J, the gap between germline ends came to 9 bases. This CDR3 is built from 14 residues. Germline V gene lookup returns CDR1 LNHDA and CDR2 SQIVND (reference sequence). CDR3 sequence reads: CASKDGPTNEKLFF. CDR3 bases: TGTGCCAGTAAGGATGGCCCAACTAATGAAAAACTGTTTTTT.

The chain employs TRBV7-9 and TRBJ2-2, with D uncertain. Trimming shortened V by 5 bases and J by 5 bases, and 9 bases separated the two germline ends. The germline gives CDR1 SEHNR, CDR2 FQNEAQ (reference sequence). The CDR3 extends over 13 amino acids. As DNA, the CDR3 is TGTGCCAGCAGCCATGAGCGAACCGGGGAGCTGTTTTTT. The encoded protein is CASSHERTGELFF.

The chain joins TRBV25-1 to TRBJ2-1; 8 bases are a match to TRBD2. In germline, CDR1 is MGHDK, CDR2 SYGVNS. The CDR3 totals 13 residues. The trim removed 6 bases at V and 3 bases at J, leaving 1 base unmatched. CDR3 nucleotides: TGTGCCAGCAGGGCGGGGGGCTACAATGAGCAGTTCTTC. Its translation: CASRAGGYNEQFF.

The chain combines TRBV5-8 with TRBJ2-7; either TRBD1 or TRBD2 may supply D (5 bases each). The V end lost 0 bases, the J end lost 7 bases, and 14 bases lay between the germline ends. Per the germline V gene, CDR1 is SGHTS and CDR2 is YDEGEE. The CDR3 totals 14 residues. CDR3 in DNA: TGTGCCAGCAGCTTGGAGGTTCGGGGACGGGAGCAGTACTTC. It codes for CASSLEVRGREQYF.

The chain carries TRBV11-2 and TRBJ1-4, with D tentatively TRBD1 (5 bases). CDR1 SGHAT and CDR2 FQNNGV come from the germline V gene. V was pared by 1 base and J by 10 bases, with 16 bases between. The CDR3 totals 15 residues. The CDR3 DNA follows: TGTGCCAGCAGCTTAGTTCAGGGAGTGGGTGGAAAACTGTTTTTT. As protein: CASSLVQGVGGKLFF.

As concerns this clone: Other DNA sequences in this sample translate to the same CDR3. The chain carries TRBV2 and TRBJ1-2, with D uncertain. The CDR3 runs 11 residues. Germline V gives CDR1 SNHLY, CDR2 FYNNEI. V lost 0 bases and J lost 8, with 4 bases in between. The CDR3 loop reads CASSEAGGYTF. Here the CDR3 DNA reads TGTGCCAGCAGTGAAGCGGGAGGCTACACCTTC.

CDR3 sequence: CASRADRFSGNTIYF. The CDR3 DNA reads TGTGCCAGCAGGGCCGACAGGTTCTCTGGAAACACCATATATTTT. The chain links TRBV2 to TRBJ1-3; maybe TRBD1 (6 bases). Germline-derived CDR1 and CDR2 are SNHLY and FYNNEI. The CDR3 spans 15 residues. The germline V and J ends were trimmed by 6 bases and 0 bases, with 12 bases remaining between them.

This chain connects TRBV25-1 to TRBJ2-6; D remains unclear. Germline V gene sequence: CDR1 MGHDK, CDR2 SYGVNS. The CDR3 totals 15 residues. V gave up 4 bases and J gave up 0 bases, with 7 bases separating them. DNA for the CDR3: TGTGCCAGCAGTGTTACGAGCTCTGGGGCCAACGTCCTGACTTTC. Translating gives CASSVTSSGANVLTF.

The chain recombines TRBV18 with TRBJ1-1; weak D call: TRBD1 (6 bases). Trimming took 5 bases from V and 3 from J, leaving 16 bases between them. Germline V gene sequence: CDR1 KGHSH, CDR2 LQKENI. This CDR3 is built from 15 residues. CDR3 sequence reads: CASSDYDRMDTEAFF. The CDR3 nucleotides are TGTGCCAGCTCAGATTACGACAGGATGGACACTGAAGCTTTCTTT. The variable domain in full, completed from reference TRBV18 and TRBJ1-1, reads NAGVMQNPRHLVRRRGQEARLRCSPMKGHSHVYWYRQLPEEGLKFMVYLQKENIIDESGMPKERFSAEFPKEGPSILRIQQVVRGDSAAYFCASSDYDRMDTEAFFGQGTRLTVV.

The chain has TRBV5-1 and TRBJ2-7; D ambiguous. V lost 4 bases and J lost 2, with 19 bases in between. The CDR3 extends over 16 amino acids. Germline values: CDR1 SGHRS, CDR2 YFSETQ. For the CDR3, the DNA is TGCGCCAGCAGCCCATCAGAAGCGCGGATACCCTACGAGCAGTACTTC. Its protein is CASSPSEARIPYEQYF.

The chain couples TRBV5-4 to TRBJ2-7; tentatively, D is TRBD1 (8 bases). This CDR3 spans 15 amino acids. Per the germline V gene, CDR1 is SGHNT and CDR2 is YYREEE (reference sequence). V was shortened by 3 bases and J by 2 bases, with 15 bases between the two germline ends. In DNA, the CDR3 is TGTGCCAGCAGCTCATCACAGGGGGGGCCCTACGAGCAGTACTTC. Amino acid sequence: CASSSSQGGPYEQYF.

V and J are TRBV5-1 and TRBJ2-2, with TRBD2 matching 7 bases. The CDR3 has 16 amino acids. Germline V gene sequence: CDR1 SGHRS, CDR2 YFSETQ. V lost 4 bases, J lost 0 bases, and 6 bases stayed unmatched. CDR3 bases: TGCGCCAGCAGCCTAAGGGACTACTCGAACACCGGGGAGCTGTTTTTT. It codes for CASSLRDYSNTGELFF. The full variable domain, with the rest looked up from reference TRBV5-1 and TRBJ2-2, is KAGVTQTPRYLIKTRGQQVTLSCSPISGHRSVSWYQQTPGQGLQFLFEYFSETQRNKGNFPGRFSGRQFSNSRSEMNVSTLELGDSALYLCASSLRDYSNTGELFFGEGSRLTVL.

The chain is built from TRBV29-1 and TRBJ2-5; TRBD2 matches at 11 bases. Germline CDR1 is SQVTM and CDR2 is ANQGSEA. The CDR3 loop spans 14 amino acids. V was pared by 3 bases and J by 10 bases, with 10 bases of the junction left unmatched. In DNA form, the CDR3 reads TGCAGCGTTGATGGACTAGCGGGCACGTCGGTCCAGTACTTC. Protein sequence: CSVDGLAGTSVQYF.

The chain employs TRBV5-6 and TRBJ1-2, with no clear D. Per the germline V gene, CDR1 is SGHDT and CDR2 is YYEEEE. CDR3 size: 14 residues. Trimming cost V 4 bases and J 8 bases, with 18 bases left between them. CDR3 coding DNA: TGTGCCAGCAGCCCGAAGAACGGAGTAAGAGGCTACACCTTC. Translating gives CASSPKNGVRGYTF.

The gene calls are TRBV5-1 and TRBJ1-1, with TRBD1 as a possible D gene (6 bases). This CDR3 region has 14 residues. Trimming pared 5 bases from V and 2 bases from J, leaving 13 bases between. Germline loops: CDR1 SGHRS, CDR2 YFSETQ. The CDR3 nucleotides read TGCGCCAGCAGTAAGGACAGCTCAAACACTGAAGCTTTCTTT. Protein sequence: CASSKDSSNTEAFF.

The V gene is TRBV6-1, the J gene TRBJ1-1; D remains unclear. The CDR3 extends over 14 amino acids. With 4 bases removed from V and 1 base from J, the gap between germline ends came to 10 bases. Germline lookup yields CDR1 MNHNS and CDR2 SASEGT. The DNA of the CDR3 is TGTGCCAGCAGTGGAGGACTGACGAACACTGAAGCTTTCTTT. It translates to CASSGGLTNTEAFF.

This sequence joins TRBV2 and TRBJ2-7; either TRBD1 or TRBD2 may supply D (5 bases each). V shed 2 bases and J shed 5 bases, with 13 bases lying between them. The CDR3 sequence is 14 residues long. Germline CDR1 reads SNHLY; CDR2 reads FYNNEI. The CDR3 sequence is CASSEQGGLDEQYF. CDR3 in DNA: TGTGCCAGCAGTGAACAGGGCGGGTTGGACGAGCAGTACTTC.

V usage is TRBV27 and J usage is TRBJ2-7; perhaps TRBD1 as D (5 bases). The CDR3 runs 15 residues. In germline, CDR1 is MNHEY, CDR2 SMNVEV (reference sequence). The V and J ends lost 6 bases and 0 bases respectively, with 15 bases between them. DNA for the CDR3: TGTGCCAGCAGGGGCGCAGGGTGGAGCTCCTACGAGCAGTACTTC. Residues: CASRGAGWSSYEQYF.

The rearrangement links TRBV6-1 to TRBJ1-5, with 7 bases that match TRBD1. Germline values: CDR1 MNHNS, CDR2 SASEGT. V gave up 4 bases and J gave up 1 base; unmatched junction bases: 10. CDR3 length: 17 residues. CDR3 amino acids: CASSGLNRGLSNQPQHF. CDR3 coding DNA: TGTGCCAGCAGTGGCTTAAACAGGGGCTTAAGCAATCAGCCCCAGCATTTT.

This chain connects TRBV2 to TRBJ2-2; no definite D call. With 6 bases removed from V and 4 bases from J, the gap between germline ends came to 6 bases. Germline V gene lookup returns CDR1 SNHLY and CDR2 FYNNEI. This CDR3 region has 12 residues. DNA for the CDR3: TGTGCCAGCAGGGACGTCACCGGGGAGCTGTTTTTT. Translation: CASRDVTGELFF.

The chain couples TRBV5-1 to TRBJ2-3, with 8 bases aligning to TRBD1. From germline, CDR1 is SGHRS and CDR2 YFSETQ. The ends lost 4 bases at V and 4 bases at J; junction bases unmatched: 5. CDR3 length equals 14 residues. The DNA for the CDR3 is TGCGCCAGCAGCGGACAGGGCAGGGCAGATACGCAGTATTTT. It is translated as CASSGQGRADTQYF.

The rearrangement links TRBV7-2 to TRBJ1-1; D ambiguous. The V gene lost 1 base and the J gene lost 6 bases, with 15 bases spanning the gap. From germline, CDR1 is SGHTA and CDR2 FQGNSA. There are 15 residues in the CDR3. CDR3 in amino acids: CASSLVRGGPAEAFF. In DNA form, the CDR3 reads TGTGCCAGCAGCTTAGTCAGAGGTGGGCCCGCTGAAGCTTTCTTT. Full variable domain (rest looked up from reference TRBV7-2 and TRBJ1-1): GAGVSQSPSNKVTEKGKDVELRCDPISGHTALYWYRQSLGQGLEFLIYFQGNSAPDKSGLPSDRFSAERTGGSVSTLTIQRTQQEDSAVYLCASSLVRGGPAEAFFGQGTRLTVV.

This clone was counted once. The chain recombines TRBV18 with TRBJ2-3; D is possibly TRBD2 (5 bases). There are 15 residues in the CDR3. Germline CDR1 and CDR2: KGHSH and LQKENI. The V end lost 1 base, the J end lost 1 base, and 9 bases lay between the germline ends. As DNA, the CDR3 is TGTGCCAGCTCACCACGGACCGGGGGCACAGATACGCAGTATTTT. This gives the protein CASSPRTGGTDTQYF.

In its sample, this clone was seen once. This chain joins TRBV4-2 and TRBJ2-3, with 12 positions matching TRBD2. V shed 2 bases, J shed 6 bases, and the junction held 9 bases outside the gene matches. The CDR3 covers 17 residues. CDR1 and CDR2 from the germline V gene are LGHNA and YNFKEQ. The chain's CDR3 is CASSQPGTSGWSDTQYF. CDR3 DNA: TGTGCCAGCAGCCAACCCGGGACTAGCGGGTGGTCCGATACGCAGTATTTT.